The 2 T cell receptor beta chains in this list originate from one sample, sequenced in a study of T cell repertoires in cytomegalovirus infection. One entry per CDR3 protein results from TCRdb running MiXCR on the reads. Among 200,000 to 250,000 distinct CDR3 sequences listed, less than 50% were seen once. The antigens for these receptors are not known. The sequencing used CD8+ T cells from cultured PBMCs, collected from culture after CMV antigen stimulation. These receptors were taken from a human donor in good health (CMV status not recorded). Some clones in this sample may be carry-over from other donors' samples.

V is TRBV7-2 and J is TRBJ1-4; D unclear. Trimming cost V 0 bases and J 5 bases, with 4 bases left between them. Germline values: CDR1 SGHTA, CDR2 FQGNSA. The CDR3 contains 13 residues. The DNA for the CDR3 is TGTGCCAGCAGCTTAGCGCGGAATGAAAAACTGTTTTTT. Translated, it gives CASSLARNEKLFF.

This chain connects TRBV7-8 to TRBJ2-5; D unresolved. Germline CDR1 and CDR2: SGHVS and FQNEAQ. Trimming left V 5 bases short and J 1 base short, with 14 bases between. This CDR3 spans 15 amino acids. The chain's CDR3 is CASSPPAQIQETQYF. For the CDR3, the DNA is TGTGCCAGCAGCCCCCCCGCACAAATCCAAGAGACCCAGTACTTC.